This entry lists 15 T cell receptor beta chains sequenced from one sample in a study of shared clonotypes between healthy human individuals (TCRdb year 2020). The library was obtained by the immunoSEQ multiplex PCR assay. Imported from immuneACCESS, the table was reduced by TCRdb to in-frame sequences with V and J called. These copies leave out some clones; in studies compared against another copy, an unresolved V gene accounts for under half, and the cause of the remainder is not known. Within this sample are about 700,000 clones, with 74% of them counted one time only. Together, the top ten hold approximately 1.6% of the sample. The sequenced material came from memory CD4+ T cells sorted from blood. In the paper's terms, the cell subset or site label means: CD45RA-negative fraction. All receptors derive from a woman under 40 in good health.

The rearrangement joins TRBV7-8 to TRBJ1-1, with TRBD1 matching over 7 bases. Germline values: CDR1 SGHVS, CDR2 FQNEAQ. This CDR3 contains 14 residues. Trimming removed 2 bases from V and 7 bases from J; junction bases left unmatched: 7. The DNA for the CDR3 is TGTGCCAGCAGCTTACCGACAGGGTTGGGTGAAGCTTTCTTT. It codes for CASSLPTGLGEAFF. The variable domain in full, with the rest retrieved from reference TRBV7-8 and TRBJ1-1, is GAGVSQSPRYKVAKRGQDVALRCDPISGHVSLFWYQQALGQGPEFLTYFQNEAQLDKSGLPSDRFFAERPEGSVSTLKIQRTQQEDSAVYLCASSLPTGLGEAFFGQGTRLTVV.

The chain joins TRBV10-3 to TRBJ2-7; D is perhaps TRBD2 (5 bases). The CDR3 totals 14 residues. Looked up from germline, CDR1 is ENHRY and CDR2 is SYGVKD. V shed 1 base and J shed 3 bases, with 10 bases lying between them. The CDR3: CAISEWSRDYEQYF. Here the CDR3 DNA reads TGTGCCATCAGTGAGTGGTCGAGGGACTACGAGCAGTACTTC.

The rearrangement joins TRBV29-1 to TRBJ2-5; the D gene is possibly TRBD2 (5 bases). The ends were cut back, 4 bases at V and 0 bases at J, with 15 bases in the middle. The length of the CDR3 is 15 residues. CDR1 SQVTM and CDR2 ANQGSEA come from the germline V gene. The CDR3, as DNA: TGCAGCGTTGGGACCAGCGGTTGGTACCAAGAGACCCAGTACTTC. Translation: CSVGTSGWYQETQYF.

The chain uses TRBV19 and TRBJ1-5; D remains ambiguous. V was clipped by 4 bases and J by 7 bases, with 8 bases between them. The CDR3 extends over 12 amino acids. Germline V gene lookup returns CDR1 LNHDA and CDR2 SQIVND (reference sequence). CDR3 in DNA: TGTGCCAGTAGTAAACAGTTACAGCCCCAGCATTTT. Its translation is CASSKQLQPQHF.

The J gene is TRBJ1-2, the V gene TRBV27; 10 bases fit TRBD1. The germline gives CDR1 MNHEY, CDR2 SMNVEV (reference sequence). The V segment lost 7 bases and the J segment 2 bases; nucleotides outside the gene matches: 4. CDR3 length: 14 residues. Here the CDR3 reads CASNPGQGNYGYTF. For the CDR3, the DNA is TGTGCCAGCAATCCGGGACAGGGGAACTATGGCTACACCTTC.

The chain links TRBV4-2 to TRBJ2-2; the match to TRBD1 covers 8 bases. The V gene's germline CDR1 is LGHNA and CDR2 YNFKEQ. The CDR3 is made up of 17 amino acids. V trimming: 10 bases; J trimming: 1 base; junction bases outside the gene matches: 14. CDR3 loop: CATSTETGAMNTGELFF. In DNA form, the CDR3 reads TGTGCCACCAGTACTGAGACAGGGGCAATGAACACCGGGGAGCTGTTTTTT.

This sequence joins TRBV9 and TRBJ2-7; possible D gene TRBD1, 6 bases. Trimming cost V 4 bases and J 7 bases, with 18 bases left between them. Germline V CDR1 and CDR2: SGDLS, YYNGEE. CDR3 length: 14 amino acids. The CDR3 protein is CASSPPGTPSEQYF. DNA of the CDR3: TGTGCCAGCAGCCCCCCCGGGACACCCTCGGAGCAGTACTTC.

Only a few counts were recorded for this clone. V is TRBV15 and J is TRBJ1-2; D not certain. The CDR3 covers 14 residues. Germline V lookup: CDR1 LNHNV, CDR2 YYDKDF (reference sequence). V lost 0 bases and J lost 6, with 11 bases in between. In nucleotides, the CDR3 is TGTGCCACCAGCAGAGATACGGGTGTCCATGGCTACACCTTC. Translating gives CATSRDTGVHGYTF.

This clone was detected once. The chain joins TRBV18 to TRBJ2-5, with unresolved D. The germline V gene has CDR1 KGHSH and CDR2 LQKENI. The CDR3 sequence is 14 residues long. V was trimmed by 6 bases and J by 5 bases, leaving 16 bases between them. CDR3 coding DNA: TGTGCCAGCTCGCGTGCGGCAGCAGCCGAGACCCAGTACTTC. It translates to CASSRAAAAETQYF.

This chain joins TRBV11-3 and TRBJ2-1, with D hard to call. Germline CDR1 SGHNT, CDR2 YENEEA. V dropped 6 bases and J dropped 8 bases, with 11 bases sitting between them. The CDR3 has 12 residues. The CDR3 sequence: CASSRDGDEQFF. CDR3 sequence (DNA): TGTGCCAGCAGTAGAGATGGGGATGAGCAGTTCTTC. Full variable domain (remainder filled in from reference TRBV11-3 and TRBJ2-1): EAGVVQSPRYKIIEKKQPVAFWCNPISGHNTLYWYLQNLGQGPELLIRYENEEAVDDSQLPKDRFSAERLKGVDSTLKIQPAELGDSAVYLCASSRDGDEQFFGPGTRLTVL.

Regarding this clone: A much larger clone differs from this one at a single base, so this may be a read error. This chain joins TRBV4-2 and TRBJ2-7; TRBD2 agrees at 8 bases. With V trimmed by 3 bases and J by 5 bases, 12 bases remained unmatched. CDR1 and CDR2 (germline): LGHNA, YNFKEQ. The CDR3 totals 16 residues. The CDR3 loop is CASSHPGGAVAHEQYF. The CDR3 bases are TGTGCCAGCAGCCACCCCGGGGGGGCGGTAGCCCACGAGCAGTACTTC.

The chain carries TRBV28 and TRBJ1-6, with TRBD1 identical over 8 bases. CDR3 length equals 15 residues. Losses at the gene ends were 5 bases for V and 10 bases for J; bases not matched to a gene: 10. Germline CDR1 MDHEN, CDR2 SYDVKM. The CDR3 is CASSQLQGVGSPLHF. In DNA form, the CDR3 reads TGTGCCAGCAGTCAACTACAGGGGGTAGGGTCACCCCTCCACTTT.

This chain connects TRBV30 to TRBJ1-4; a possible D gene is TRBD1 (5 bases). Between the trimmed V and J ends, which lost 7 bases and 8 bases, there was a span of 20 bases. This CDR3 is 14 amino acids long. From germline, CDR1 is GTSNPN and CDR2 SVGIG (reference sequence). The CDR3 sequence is CAFGPGRVGEKLFF. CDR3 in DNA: TGTGCCTTCGGCCCGGGCAGGGTTGGAGAAAAACTGTTTTTT.

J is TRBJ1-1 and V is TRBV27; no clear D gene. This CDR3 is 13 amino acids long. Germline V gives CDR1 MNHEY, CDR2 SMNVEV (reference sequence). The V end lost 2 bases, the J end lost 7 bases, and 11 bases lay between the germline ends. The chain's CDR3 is CASSLRATVEAFF. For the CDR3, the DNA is TGTGCCAGCAGTTTAAGGGCGACGGTTGAAGCTTTCTTT.

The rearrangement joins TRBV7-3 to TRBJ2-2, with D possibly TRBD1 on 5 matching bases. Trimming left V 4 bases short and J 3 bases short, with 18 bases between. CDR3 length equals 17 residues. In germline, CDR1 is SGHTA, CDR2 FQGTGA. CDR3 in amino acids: CASSSLRGLTDTGELFF. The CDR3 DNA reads TGTGCCAGCAGCTCCCTAAGGGGATTAACGGACACCGGGGAGCTGTTTTTT.